This T cell receptor (beta chain) was captured by sequencing in a study of blood T cell repertoires in COVID-19. Study-level information: COVID-19 samples, acute and convalescent, were from the United States, Italy and Spain. Sources were T cells, B-cell-depleted T cells, or PBMCs; the material itself was cDNA or gDNA.

V lost 1 base, J lost 0 bases, and 6 bases stayed unmatched. This CDR3 is built from 18 residues. Germline values: CDR1 LNHNV, CDR2 YYDKDF (reference sequence). Authors' analysis steps: Reference gene primer amplification gave estimated nucleated cell counts. TCRdb keeps only in-frame clones here, not all; method: immunoSEQ multiplex PCR. That table gives V, J and clone size, and the DNA gave D and trimming. The sample has under 300,000 clones, approximately 86% seen once. The chain recombines TRBV15 with TRBJ2-6; 7 bases are shared with TRBD2. Sequenced sample: peripheral blood. This clonotype originated in a man between 18 and 35 years old with active or convalescent COVID-19. CDR3 protein: CATSRAPGGPSGANVLTF. As DNA, the CDR3 is TGTGCCACCAGCAGAGCCCCGGGAGGACCCTCTGGGGCCAACGTCCTGACTTTC. The variable domain in full, with the rest retrieved from reference TRBV15 and TRBJ2-6, is DAMVIQNPRYQVTQFGKPVTLSCSQTLNHNVMYWYQQKSSQAPKLLFHYYDKDFNNEADTPDNFQSRRPNTSFCFLDIRSPGLGDTAMYLCATSRAPGGPSGANVLTFGAGSRLTVL.